A single sample gave rise to the 7 T cell receptor beta chains below, sequenced in a study of blood T cell repertoires in COVID-19. Only in-frame clones appear in the TCRdb table, and some are missing; sequencing was by immunoSEQ multiplex PCR. The sample records approximately 31,000 clones, more than 85% being singletons. The source material was peripheral blood. These receptors were obtained from a woman older than 75 with active or convalescent COVID-19.

CDR3 loop: CASSPYTDTQYF. CDR3 nucleotide sequence: TGTGCCAGCAGCCCGTACACAGATACGCAGTATTTT. V and J are TRBV9 and TRBJ2-3; no clear D gene. The V end lost 4 bases, the J end lost 2 bases, and 5 bases lay between the germline ends. The CDR3 has 12 residues. Per germline, CDR1 SGDLS and CDR2 YYNGEE.

The chain uses TRBV5-4 and TRBJ2-3; D unclear. CDR3 length: 12 amino acids. Trimming took 3 bases from V and 4 from J, leaving 6 bases between them. Germline V gene lookup returns CDR1 SGHNT and CDR2 YYREEE (reference sequence). This CDR3 reads CASSSGSDTQYF. In DNA form, the CDR3 reads TGTGCCAGCAGCTCCGGGTCAGATACGCAGTATTTT.

The chain uses TRBV27 and TRBJ1-4, with unresolved D. V was shortened by 4 bases and J by 8 bases, with 11 bases between the two germline ends. CDR3 size: 13 residues. Germline loops: CDR1 MNHEY, CDR2 SMNVEV (reference sequence). CDR3 amino acids: CASSSFRGEKLFF. CDR3 bases: TGTGCCAGCAGTTCGTTCCGGGGAGAAAAACTGTTTTTT.

This clone showed up just a few times. V and J are TRBV4-1 and TRBJ1-5; TRBD1 might be the D (6 bases). The germline CDR1 and CDR2 sequences are MGHRA and YSYEKL. V lost 3 bases, J lost 5 bases, and 14 bases lay in between. The CDR3 has 15 amino acids. CDR3 in DNA: TGCGCCAGCAGCCAGCAGGGGAATCGTGATCAGCCCCAGCATTTT. The encoded protein is CASSQQGNRDQPQHF.

This clone was recorded once. This rearrangement joins TRBV5-4 to TRBJ2-5; 8 nucleotides align to TRBD2. Germline V CDR1 and CDR2: SGHNT, YYREEE (reference sequence). Germline trimming cut 3 bases from V and 4 bases from J; bases unmatched to any gene: 11. The CDR3 runs to 16 residues. The CDR3 protein is CASSYPRSGGGETQYF. CDR3 bases: TGTGCCAGCAGCTACCCCAGAAGCGGGGGAGGAGAGACCCAGTACTTC.

The count of this clone is one. Here the CDR3 reads CASSFPGQGGDSPLHF. The CDR3 bases are TGTGCCAGCAGCTTCCCCGGGCAGGGGGGAGATTCACCCCTCCACTTT. The chain joins TRBV7-8 to TRBJ1-6, with 7 bases that match TRBD1. Germline values: CDR1 SGHVS, CDR2 FQNEAQ. This CDR3 has 16 amino acids. V lost 3 bases, J lost 8 bases, and 10 bases stayed unmatched.

This clone has just one count. The V gene is TRBV3-1 (or the pseudogene TRBV3-2), the J gene TRBJ2-7, with D tentatively TRBD2 (5 bases). The V gene lost 1 base and the J gene lost 3 bases, with 13 bases spanning the gap. The CDR3 runs 15 residues. CDR1 is LGHDT, CDR2 YNNKEL, per germline (reference sequence). The DNA for the CDR3 is TGTGCCAGCAGCCAAGTACCTAAGGCGGGCTACGAGCAGTACTTC. This translates into CASSQVPKAGYEQYF.